A single T cell receptor beta chain is shown here with its context. This sample stems from a study of cytomegalovirus exposure and HLA in healthy donors. The PCR contained 60 Vbeta and 13 Jbeta primers. The data were produced by immunoSEQ multiplex PCR, yet TCRdb's version contains in-frame clones alone and is incomplete. The data show fewer than 150,000 clones, 75% to 85% seen once. With V trimmed by 1 base and J by 7 bases, 10 bases remained unmatched. Germline V CDR1 and CDR2: MNHNS, SASEGT. The CDR3 extends over 17 amino acids. This receptor was obtained from a middle-aged man in good health and CMV-seronegative. The V call is TRBV6-1, the J call TRBJ1-5, with 10 nucleotides matching TRBD1. The sequencing input was PBMCs. In DNA, the CDR3 is TGTGCCAGCAGTGAAGTAGGGGACAGGGGATCGGGACAGCCCCAGCATTTT. Its translation: CASSEVGDRGSGQPQHF.